This record concerns one T cell receptor beta chain sequence. Its specificity is unknown. This sample is drawn from a study of OX40 agonist ivuxolimab in advanced cancers. The table came from immunoSEQ multiplex PCR; TCRdb's copy has only in-frame clones and leaves some out. The sample shows roughly 70,000 clones, roughly four fifths of them seen only once. Germline lookup yields CDR1 SGHRS and CDR2 YFSETQ. The trim removed 1 base at V and 4 bases at J, leaving 11 bases unmatched. The CDR3 is made up of 18 amino acids. Study findings and constraints: Among T cells, CD8+ cells averaged more expanded clones than CD4+ cells.

Source: CD4+ or CD8+ T cells sorted from blood, taken in a trial of the OX40 agonist ivuxolimab. The chain employs TRBV5-1 and TRBJ2-3; 11 bases line up with TRBD2. The TCR was taken from an adult with an advanced solid tumor such as melanoma, head and neck, liver or kidney cancer. The CDR3 spells CASSLSPPSGRIADTQYF. The CDR3 region has the DNA TGCGCCAGCAGCTTGTCCCCCCCTAGCGGGAGGATAGCAGATACGCAGTATTTT.